This TCR beta chain emerged from a study of blood T cell repertoires in COVID-19. In this sample, this clone turned up once. Germline V gives CDR1 MNHEY, CDR2 SMNVEV (reference sequence). The junction had 6 bases not matched to a gene; V was cut back by 6 bases and J by 7 bases. The CDR3 has 15 residues. Repertoires were generated with immunoSEQ multiplex PCR, while TCRdb's copy carries only in-frame clones and drops some. The sample records over 200,000 clones, 92% being singletons. This chain connects TRBV27 to TRBJ1-6; 10 positions agree with TRBD1. This TCR derives from a man in his fifties or sixties with COVID-19, enrolled during active disease. Sequencing was done on a sample of peripheral blood. The CDR3 nucleotides are TGTGCCAGCAGAGCAGACAGGGGGCCGAATTCACCCCTCCACTTT. Translation gives CASRADRGPNSPLHF.